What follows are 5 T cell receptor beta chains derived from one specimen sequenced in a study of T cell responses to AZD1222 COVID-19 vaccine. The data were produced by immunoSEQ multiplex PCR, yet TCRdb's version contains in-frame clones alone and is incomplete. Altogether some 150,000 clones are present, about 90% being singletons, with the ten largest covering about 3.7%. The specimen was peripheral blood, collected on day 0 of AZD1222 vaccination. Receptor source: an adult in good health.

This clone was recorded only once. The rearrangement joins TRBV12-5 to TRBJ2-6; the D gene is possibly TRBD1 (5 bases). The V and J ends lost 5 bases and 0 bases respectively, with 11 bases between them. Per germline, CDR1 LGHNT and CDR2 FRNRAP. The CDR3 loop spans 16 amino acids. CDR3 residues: CASGDSLSSGANVLTF. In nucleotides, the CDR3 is TGTGCTAGTGGTGACAGCCTTAGCTCTGGGGCCAACGTCCTGACTTTC.

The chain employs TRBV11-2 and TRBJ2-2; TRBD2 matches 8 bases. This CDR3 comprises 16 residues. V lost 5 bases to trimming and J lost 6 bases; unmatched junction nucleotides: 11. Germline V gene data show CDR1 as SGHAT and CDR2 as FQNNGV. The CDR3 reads CASSPLLAGGPGELFF. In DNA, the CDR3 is TGTGCCAGCAGCCCGCTCTTGGCGGGAGGCCCCGGGGAGCTGTTTTTT.

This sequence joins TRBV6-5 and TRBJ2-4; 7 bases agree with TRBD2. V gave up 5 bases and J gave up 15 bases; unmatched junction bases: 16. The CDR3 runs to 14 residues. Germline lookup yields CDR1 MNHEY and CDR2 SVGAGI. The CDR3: CASSKLAEASLLYF. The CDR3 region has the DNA TGTGCCAGCAGTAAGCTAGCGGAAGCGTCTTTGTTGTACTTC.

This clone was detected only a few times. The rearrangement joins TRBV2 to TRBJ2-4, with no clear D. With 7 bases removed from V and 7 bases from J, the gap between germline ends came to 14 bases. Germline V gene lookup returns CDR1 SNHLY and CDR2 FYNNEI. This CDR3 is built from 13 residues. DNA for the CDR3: TGTGCCAGCATGCGTATCGCTGGGAACATTCAGTACTTC. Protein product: CASMRIAGNIQYF. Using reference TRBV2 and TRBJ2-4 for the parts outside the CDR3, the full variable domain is EPEVTQTPSHQVTQMGQEVILRCVPISNHLYFYWYRQILGQKVEFLVSFYNNEISEKSEIFDDQFSVERPDGSNFTLKIRSTKLEDSAMYFCASMRIAGNIQYFGAGTRLSVL.

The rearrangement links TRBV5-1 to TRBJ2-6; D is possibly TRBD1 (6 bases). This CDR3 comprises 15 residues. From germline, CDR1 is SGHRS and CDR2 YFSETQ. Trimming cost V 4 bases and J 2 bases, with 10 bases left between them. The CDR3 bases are TGCGCCAGCAGCCCACAGGGAACTGGGGCCAACGTCCTGACTTTC. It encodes CASSPQGTGANVLTF.